A selection of T cell receptor beta chains follows, all from one sample in a study of T cell repertoires in cytomegalovirus infection. TCRdb ran MiXCR on the reads and lists one entry per CDR3 protein. The sample has hundreds of thousands of distinct CDR3 sequences, over 9% seen once. The sequenced sample was PBMCs. The source is a human donor in good health (CMV status not recorded). Some clones in this sample may be carry-over from other donors' samples. The CDR3 runs from the conserved cysteine through the conserved F or W. D genes are given only for firm matches. Size is stated for part of the rows, as once, few or many counts, or as a class when the clone is expanded.

V	J	D	size	DNA	CDR3
TRBV5-6	TRBJ1-6	.	.	TGTGCCAGCAGCTTGCTTCCAGGCCCACCCCTCCACTTT	CASSLLPGPPLHF
TRBV20-1	TRBJ2-2	TRBD2	once	TGCAGTGCACCGACTAGCGGGAGTTACGGGGAGCTGTTTTTT	CSAPTSGSYGELFF
TRBV29-1	TRBJ1-1	TRBD1	few	TGCAGCGGCCTACCGGGACAGCTGAACACTGAAGCTTTCTTT	CSGLPGQLNTEAFF
TRBV30	TRBJ1-1	.	few	TGTGCCTGGAGTCCCGGGACGCGTTTGTTGAACACTGAAGCTTTCTTT	CAWSPGTRLLNTEAFF
TRBV28	TRBJ2-7	TRBD2	many	TGTGCCAGCAGGGGACTAGCGGAGGGCTCCTACGAGCAGTACTTC	CASRGLAEGSYEQYF
TRBV6-1	TRBJ2-3	.	many	TGTGCCAGCAGGAATCTTGGACGGCCAAGCACAGATACGCAGTATTTT	CASRNLGRPSTDTQYF
TRBV3-1	TRBJ1-2	TRBD1	.	TGTGCCAGCAGCGATCCGGGACAGGGTCGTTATGGCTACACCTTC	CASSDPGQGRYGYTF
TRBV10-3	TRBJ1-1	.	many	TGTGCCATCGTGGACAGACCGAACACTGAAGCTTTCTTT	CAIVDRPNTEAFF
TRBV11-3	TRBJ2-1	.	many	TGTGCCAGCAGCTTAGCCGTGACTAGCTCCTACAATGAGCAGTTCTTC	CASSLAVTSSYNEQFF
TRBV20-1	TRBJ2-1	.	.	TGCAGTGCTTCCCCCCCTCTAGTAGGTAATGAGCAGTTCTTC	CSASPPLVGNEQFF
TRBV5-4	TRBJ2-1	TRBD2	many	TGTGCCAGCAGCTTGGAAGGCGGGAGGGCCTACAATGAGCAGTTCTTC	CASSLEGGRAYNEQFF
TRBV5-1	TRBJ2-5	TRBD1	few	TGCGCCAGCAGCTTACAGGGGTTAGGAGAGACCCAGTACTTC	CASSLQGLGETQYF
TRBV20-1	TRBJ2-7	.	.	TGCAGTGCAAGGGGACTGTTGGGCGAGCAGTACTTC	CSARGLLGEQYF
TRBV7-2	TRBJ1-1	.	many	TGTGCCAGCAGCTTAGTCATCAGGGGAACTGAAGCTTTCTTT	CASSLVIRGTEAFF
TRBV20-1	TRBJ2-3	.	many	TGCAGTGCTACCGGGGACCTTGGGACGCAGTATTTT	CSATGDLGTQYF
TRBV28	TRBJ1-4	.	few	TGTGCCAGCAGTGGGGGGAGCTCGGGACGCCTGGTTGCGGAAAAACTGTTTTTT	CASSGGSSGRLVAEKLFF
TRBV20-1	TRBJ1-1	.	.	TGCAGTGCTAGAGATGCAGGCATGAACACTGAAGCTTTCTTT	CSARDAGMNTEAFF
TRBV7-9	TRBJ1-2	TRBD1	few	TGTGCCAGCAGCCCAGACAGGGCCGTCAGCTATGGCTACACCTTC	CASSPDRAVSYGYTF
TRBV2	TRBJ2-5	.	few	TGTGCCAGCAGTGCGAGGGCGAGGAAGGTTGGAGAGACCCAGTACTTC	CASSARARKVGETQYF
TRBV7-3	TRBJ2-7	.	many	TGTGCCAGCAGCCCGGTCATATCGGAGTGGAACAAGCAGTACTTC	CASSPVISEWNKQYF
TRBV11-2	TRBJ2-2	.	.	TGTGCCAGCAGCTTCCTTGGGGGGGCCGACACCGGGGAGCTGTTTTTT	CASSFLGGADTGELFF
TRBV23-1	TRBJ2-5	.	.	TGCGCCAGCAGACGGAACAGGTTAGACCAAGAGACCCGGTACTTC	CASRRNRLDQETRYF
TRBV20-1	TRBJ2-7	.	many	TGCAGTGCTAGAGATAGGAGTTTCGCCTACGAGCAGTACTTC	CSARDRSFAYEQYF
TRBV5-4	TRBJ1-2	.	many	TGTGCCAGCAGCGAAACAGGTTTCATCAACTATGGCTACACCTTC	CASSETGFINYGYTF
TRBV24-1	TRBJ2-4	TRBD1	many	TGTGCCACCAGTGATATAATTGGGACAGTTATTCAGTACTTC	CATSDIIGTVIQYF
TRBV27	TRBJ2-3	TRBD2	once	TGTGCCAGCAGTTTATTGGGAGCGGGGGGCCCTCGGACAGATACGCAGTATTTT	CASSLLGAGGPRTDTQYF
TRBV6-6	TRBJ1-1	.	few	TGTGCCAGCAGTTACATGGGTAGGAACACTGAAGCTTTCTTT	CASSYMGRNTEAFF
TRBV27	TRBJ2-1	TRBD2	many	TGTGCCACCAAGCGGGGCTCCTACAATGAGCAGTTCTTC	CATKRGSYNEQFF
TRBV28	TRBJ1-5	TRBD1	many	TGTGCCAGCAGTTGGGACAGGGGAGTTAGCAATCAGCCCCAGCATTTT	CASSWDRGVSNQPQHF
TRBV28	TRBJ2-1	TRBD2	many	TGTGCCAGCAGTTTAGCGGGAGGGAGGGGCAATGAGCAGTTCTTC	CASSLAGGRGNEQFF
TRBV15	TRBJ2-3	TRBD2	many	TGTGCCACCAGCAGAAGGACTAGCACCACAGATACGCAGTATTTT	CATSRRTSTTDTQYF
TRBV3-1	TRBJ2-6	.	few	TGTGCCAGCAGCCGAGTGCCCAGGCATACTTCTGGGGCCAACGTCCTGACTTTC	CASSRVPRHTSGANVLTF
TRBV7-2	TRBJ2-4	TRBD1	many	TGTGCCAGCAGCCTACGATGGGACAGGGTGGGAAACATTCAGTACTTC	CASSLRWDRVGNIQYF
TRBV7-3	TRBJ2-1	TRBD2	few	TGTGCCAGCAGCCCCATTAGCGGGAGCTACAATGAGCAGTTCTTC	CASSPISGSYNEQFF
TRBV20-1	TRBJ2-1	TRBD2	few	TGCAGTGCTAGACGGTTTCTAGCGGGAGTCAATGAGCAGTTCTTC	CSARRFLAGVNEQFF
TRBV20-1	TRBJ2-3	.	few	TGCAGTGCTAGAGATCGGGACGGCCAGCGTACGCAGTATTTT	CSARDRDGQRTQYF
TRBV27	TRBJ2-7	.	many	TGTGCCAGCAGCTTAGGCCAGGGTGGATACGAGCAGTACTTC	CASSLGQGGYEQYF
TRBV30	TRBJ2-2	.	.	TGTGCCTGGAGTGTACAAGGGCTCGGGGAGCTGTTTTTT	CAWSVQGLGELFF
TRBV27	TRBJ2-2	.	.	TGTGCCAGCAGTACTCTGGACTCGGGAACCGGGGAGCTGTTTTTT	CASSTLDSGTGELFF
TRBV2	TRBJ2-7	TRBD2	.	TGTGCCAGCAGTAGACTAGCGGGGCGGGGCTACGAGCAGTACTTC	CASSRLAGRGYEQYF